This TCR beta chain was sequenced in a study of early T cells in non-severe SARS-CoV-2 infection. Study-wide context: The input, bulk RNA from unsorted whole blood, was sequenced, and chains were unpaired.

V lost 6 bases to trimming and J lost 6 bases, with 14 bases between them. This CDR3 region has 14 residues. The germline CDR1 and CDR2 sequences are ENHRY and SYGVKD. Tagging with unique molecular identifiers was applied to individual cDNA molecules. TCRdb processed the 5' RACE reads anew with MiXCR; each CDR3 protein has one entry. The profile shows under 90,000 distinct CDR3 sequences, 11% to 15% of them singletons. The sequencing input was whole blood. The chain has TRBV10-3 and TRBJ1-4; D is ambiguous. The TCR was taken from an adult who was a healthcare worker with PCR-confirmed SARS-CoV-2 infection or an uninfected control (not recorded which). This CDR3 reads CAISPGGGDEKLFF. CDR3 DNA sequence: TGTGCCATCAGCCCGGGAGGTGGGGATGAAAAACTGTTTTTT.